The entry below describes one T cell receptor (beta chain). Its target is unknown. The data were obtained in a study of T cell responses to AZD1222 COVID-19 vaccine. Study-level points and caveats: The donor cohort was predominantly white British with a female majority, and clonal diversity may have been underestimated. AZD1222 recipients seropositive at baseline numbered only six.

Germline loops: CDR1 MGHDK, CDR2 SYGVNS. The CDR3 is 14 amino acids. The V end lost 4 bases, the J end lost 0 bases, and 9 bases lay between the germline ends. Assay used: immunoSEQ multiplex PCR; TCRdb lists only in-frame clones, some missing. The table has about 140,000 clones, roughly 93% seen once. The analysis combined second doses at about 4 or about 12 weeks. This specimen consisted of peripheral blood, obtained 28 days after the second AZD1222 dose. The clonotype was recovered from an adult who received the AZD1222 COVID-19 vaccine. V gene TRBV25-1 combines with J gene TRBJ1-1, with D hard to call. The chain's CDR3 is CASSAGRLNTEAFF. CDR3 bases: TGTGCCAGCAGTGCCGGACGGCTGAACACTGAAGCTTTCTTT. The full variable domain, completed using reference TRBV25-1 and TRBJ1-1, is EADIYQTPRYLVIGTGKKITLECSQTMGHDKMYWYQQDPGMELHLIHYSYGVNSTEKGDLSSESTVSRIRTEHFPLTLESARPSHTSQYLCASSAGRLNTEAFFGQGTRLTVV.